The rows below give T cell receptor beta chains drawn from one sample of a study of tumor and adjacent non-tumor tissue in lung cancer. TCRdb re-derived calls from the multiplex PCR reads in MiXCR, one entry per CDR3 protein. The data show 65,000 to 85,000 distinct CDR3 sequences, with under 80% seen just once and more than 35% held by the top ten. The specimen was distant non-tumor lung tissue. The receptor source for this set is a man aged 60 to 75 with non-small cell lung cancer. Each CDR3 is given with its conserved first and last residue.

v_gene	j_gene	CDR3aa
TRBV10-2	TRBJ1-2	CGSSRDGNYGYTF
TRBV14	TRBJ2-7	CASIRTGSYEQYF
TRBV28	TRBJ2-7	CASNLGQGAAHEQYF
TRBV12-3/TRBV12-4	TRBJ2-7	CASSQSRVETQHF
TRBV29-1	TRBJ1-2	CSMTETNYGYTF
TRBV6-5	TRBJ1-2	CASSSTDNGYAF
TRBV20-1	TRBJ2-7	CSARAQRAYVQYF
TRBV10-3	TRBJ1-1	CAISMTGDTEAFF
TRBV6-6	TRBJ1-2	CASSYFWTSPYGYTF
TRBV11-2	TRBJ2-1	CVSSPTPEGREQFF
TRBV4-1	TRBJ2-3	CASSHDTGLAGVEETQYF
TRBV6-2/TRBV6-3	TRBJ2-7	CASSSGLAGVVISYYEQYF
TRBV6-2/TRBV6-3	TRBJ1-2	CASSYPGRGDYGYTF
TRBV2	TRBJ2-3	CASSEVLGFLYF
TRBV4-1	TRBJ1-1	CASSQGSFTEVFF
TRBV5-4	TRBJ2-7	CISSPRGGRAYYEQYF
TRBV20-1	TRBJ2-5	CSASVTPGQETQYF
TRBV5-1	TRBJ1-1	CASSLNPGNTEAFF
TRBV4-2	TRBJ2-1	CASSQARLDAYNEQFF
TRBV2	TRBJ2-7	CASRRGSYEQYF
TRBV29-1	TRBJ1-2	CSDKERGGYTF
TRBV29-1	TRBJ2-7	CSVEARGEQYF
TRBV13	TRBJ2-1	CASSVTSGSLGEQFF
TRBV29-1	TRBJ1-1	CSASAWRDTEALF
TRBV11-2	TRBJ2-3	CASSSRLAEVQGTQYF
TRBV7-9	TRBJ1-2	CVSSSYSGTGGFGYTF
TRBV6-7	TRBJ2-4	CASYGVGWNIQYF
TRBV30	TRBJ2-1	CAWCPSMTSGAGQFF
TRBV4-1	TRBJ2-7	CASNQERTSGSLPYF
TRBV2	TRBJ2-7	CASRADYSYEQYF
TRBV4-1	TRBJ2-1	CASSQGTGEQFF
TRBV7-9	TRBJ2-3	CGSSLGASVLLSTDTQYF
TRBV30	TRBJ2-2	CAWKRAGITGELFF
TRBV13	TRBJ2-3	CVRSLARRNTDTQYF
TRBV11-1	TRBJ2-6	CASSLTGRPSGANVLTF
TRBV12-3/TRBV12-4	TRBJ1-5	CASSQPDNYSNQPQHF